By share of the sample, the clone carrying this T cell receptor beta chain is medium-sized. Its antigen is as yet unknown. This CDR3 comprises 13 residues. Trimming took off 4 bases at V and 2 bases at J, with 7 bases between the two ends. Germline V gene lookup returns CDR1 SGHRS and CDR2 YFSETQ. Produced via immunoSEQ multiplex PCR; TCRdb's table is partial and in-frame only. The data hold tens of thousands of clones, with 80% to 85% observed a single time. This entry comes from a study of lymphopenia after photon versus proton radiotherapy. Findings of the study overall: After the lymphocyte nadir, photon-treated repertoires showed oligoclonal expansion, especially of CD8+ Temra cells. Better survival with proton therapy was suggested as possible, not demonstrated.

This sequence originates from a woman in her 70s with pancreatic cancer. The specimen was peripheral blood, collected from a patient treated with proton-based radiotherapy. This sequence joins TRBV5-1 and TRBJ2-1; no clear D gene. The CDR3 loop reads CASSLTPYNEQFF. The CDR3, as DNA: TGCGCCAGCAGCCTTACACCCTACAATGAGCAGTTCTTC.